The rows below give T cell receptor beta chains drawn from one sample of a study of T cells in Graves' hyperthyroidism and ophthalmopathy. TCRdb itself ran the multiplex PCR reads through MiXCR, one entry per CDR3 protein. This table holds 550,000 to 650,000 distinct CDR3 sequences, around 15% found once. What was sequenced was blood. Receptors originate from a woman aged 40 to 50 with Graves' hyperthyroidism. The CDR3 runs from the conserved cysteine through the conserved F or W. Fields, in order: clone size, J gene, D gene, V gene, CDR3 protein, CDR3 DNA. D genes are given only for firm matches. Rows may omit the clone size; those that give it use once, few, many or a size class.

size: many; J: TRBJ2-1; D: TRBD2; V: TRBV27; CDR3: CASSLYPGLAGGPFIDEQFF; DNA: TGTGCCAGCAGTTTATACCCTGGACTAGCGGGAGGGCCTTTTATCGATGAGCAGTTCTTC
size: many; J: TRBJ1-5; D: NA; V: TRBV6-1; CDR3: CASSLQGIQPQHF; DNA: TGTGCCAGCAGTTTGCAGGGGATTCAGCCCCAGCATTTT
size: NA; J: TRBJ2-7; D: TRBD1; V: TRBV12-3/TRBV12-4; CDR3: CASRGQGAGGGYEQYF; DNA: TGTGCCAGCAGAGGACAGGGGGCTGGGGGGGGCTACGAGCAGTACTTC
size: NA; J: TRBJ1-5; D: NA; V: TRBV6-6; CDR3: CASSYRVVGNQPQHF; DNA: TGTGCCAGCAGTTACAGGGTTGTGGGCAATCAGCCCCAGCATTTT
size: few; J: TRBJ2-2; D: TRBD2; V: TRBV10-1; CDR3: CASSETSGSRENTGELFF; DNA: TGCGCCAGCAGTGAAACTAGCGGGAGTAGGGAGAACACCGGGGAGCTGTTTTTT
size: many; J: TRBJ2-1; D: NA; V: TRBV7-8; CDR3: CASSLGAGSSYNEQFF; DNA: TGTGCCAGCAGCTTAGGGGCCGGGAGCTCCTACAATGAGCAGTTCTTC
size: NA; J: TRBJ2-2; D: NA; V: TRBV6-1; CDR3: CASSEYARASVGGELFF; DNA: TGTGCCAGCAGTGAATACGCTAGGGCTAGCGTAGGCGGGGAGCTGTTTTTT
size: many; J: TRBJ2-1; D: TRBD2; V: TRBV3-1; CDR3: CASSQSGGLAGGYQGSEQFF; DNA: TGTGCCAGCAGCCAGTCAGGGGGACTAGCGGGAGGTTACCAGGGGAGTGAGCAGTTCTTC
size: few; J: TRBJ1-5; D: NA; V: TRBV20-1; CDR3: CSARDNPLGEAESNQPQHF; DNA: TGCAGTGCTAGAGATAACCCCCTCGGGGAAGCCGAAAGCAATCAGCCCCAGCATTTT
size: few; J: TRBJ2-3; D: NA; V: TRBV7-9; CDR3: CASSFSRAQADTQYF; DNA: TGTGCCAGCAGCTTCTCCCGGGCCCAGGCAGATACGCAGTATTTT
size: many; J: TRBJ1-1; D: NA; V: TRBV6-1; CDR3: CASSHRAAGNTEAFF; DNA: TGTGCCAGCAGCCACCGGGCGGCTGGGAACACTGAAGCTTTCTTT
size: many; J: TRBJ2-7; D: TRBD1; V: TRBV18; CDR3: CASSPPSATGFGEQYF; DNA: TGTGCCAGCTCACCACCGAGTGCGACAGGGTTTGGCGAGCAGTACTTC
size: NA; J: TRBJ2-1; D: NA; V: TRBV7-2; CDR3: CASSSASRVGNEQFF; DNA: TGTGCCAGCAGCTCCGCGAGCCGGGTGGGGAATGAGCAGTTCTTC
size: NA; J: TRBJ2-1; D: TRBD2; V: TRBV20-1; CDR3: CSAAPATSGNNEQFF; DNA: TGCAGTGCTGCCCCAGCGACTAGCGGTAACAATGAGCAGTTCTTC
size: many; J: TRBJ1-1; D: TRBD1; V: TRBV28; CDR3: CASSLRVGGQGNTEAFF; DNA: TGTGCCAGCAGTTTACGAGTGGGGGGACAGGGGAACACTGAAGCTTTCTTT
size: many; J: TRBJ2-3; D: NA; V: TRBV12-5; CDR3: CASGLLPGPSSTDTQYF; DNA: TGTGCTAGTGGTTTGCTCCCTGGGCCTTCCAGCACAGATACGCAGTATTTT
size: many; J: TRBJ2-7; D: NA; V: TRBV28; CDR3: CASSSRTDGSLYEQYF; DNA: TGTGCCAGCAGTTCACGGACGGACGGGAGCCTCTACGAGCAGTACTTC
size: many; J: TRBJ2-7; D: TRBD1; V: TRBV20-1; CDR3: CSARDRDSSSYEQYF; DNA: TGCAGTGCTAGAGATCGGGACAGTAGCTCCTACGAGCAGTACTTC
size: once; J: TRBJ1-2; D: NA; V: TRBV6-2/TRBV6-3; CDR3: CASSYSGAYGYTF; DNA: TGTGCCAGCAGTTACTCGGGGGCCTACGGCTACACCTTC
size: NA; J: TRBJ1-2; D: TRBD1; V: TRBV20-1; CDR3: CSARGGQGTNGYTF; DNA: TGCAGTGCTAGAGGGGGACAGGGGACTAATGGCTACACCTTC
size: few; J: TRBJ1-1; D: NA; V: TRBV2; CDR3: CASSREQVFNQAFF; DNA: TGTGCCAGCAGTCGGGAGCAGGTCTTCAATCAAGCTTTCTTT
size: many; J: TRBJ1-1; D: NA; V: TRBV12-3/TRBV12-4; CDR3: CASSLAGLRETFF; DNA: TGTGCCAGCAGTTTAGCGGGTCTCAGGGAAACTTTCTTT
size: many; J: TRBJ2-3; D: NA; V: TRBV7-7; CDR3: CASSPREGSTDTQYF; DNA: TGTGCTAGCAGCCCACGTGAGGGTAGCACAGATACGCAGTATTTT
size: few; J: TRBJ2-7; D: NA; V: TRBV28; CDR3: CASSYPGRGPYEQYF; DNA: TGTGCCAGCAGTTACCCGGGCAGGGGTCCTTACGAGCAGTACTTC
size: NA; J: TRBJ2-2; D: NA; V: TRBV7-3; CDR3: CASSLSAGYTGELFF; DNA: TGTGCCAGCAGCTTAAGCGCGGGATACACCGGGGAGCTGTTTTTT
size: NA; J: TRBJ2-1; D: TRBD2; V: TRBV5-1; CDR3: CASSLVTSGNEQFF; DNA: TGCGCCAGCAGCTTGGTTACTAGCGGGAATGAGCAGTTCTTC
size: NA; J: TRBJ2-7; D: TRBD1; V: TRBV7-9; CDR3: CASSGRDRTPLYEQYF; DNA: TGTGCCAGCAGCGGCCGGGACAGAACGCCTTTGTACGAGCAGTACTTC
size: many; J: TRBJ2-3; D: TRBD2; V: TRBV2; CDR3: CASKPPFATSVSRDTQYF; DNA: TGTGCCAGCAAGCCCCCTTTCGCTACTAGCGTATCTAGAGATACGCAGTATTTT
size: many; J: TRBJ2-5; D: NA; V: TRBV14; CDR3: CASSQGRVSGKETQYF; DNA: TGTGCCAGCAGCCAAGGTCGCGTCAGCGGAAAAGAGACCCAGTACTTC
size: many; J: TRBJ1-2; D: NA; V: TRBV28; CDR3: CASSLRPGEGYTF; DNA: TGTGCCAGCAGTTTACGACCGGGAGAAGGCTACACCTTC
size: NA; J: TRBJ1-6; D: TRBD1; V: TRBV3-1; CDR3: CASKTGPYNSPLHF; DNA: TGTGCCAGCAAGACAGGGCCTTATAATTCACCCCTCCACTTT
size: many; J: TRBJ2-5; D: TRBD2; V: TRBV5-6; CDR3: CASSSPLADQETQYF; DNA: TGTGCCAGCAGCTCACCACTAGCGGACCAAGAGACCCAGTACTTC